This TCR beta chain was sequenced for a study of blood T cell repertoires in COVID-19. Study as a whole: The study drew acute and convalescent COVID-19 samples from the United States, Italy and Spain. The cDNA or gDNA used as material had been derived from T cells, B-cell-depleted T cells, or PBMCs.

Per the original data handling: How many nucleated cells were present was estimated from reference gene primer amplification. Here immunoSEQ multiplex PCR was the method, and the copy in TCRdb shows in-frame clones only, minus some. D and trimming were read from the DNA, whereas the V and J calls and clone size are those reported in that table. The profile shows 250,000 to 300,000 clones, roughly 90% of them singletons. V was pared by 10 bases and J by 3 bases, with 8 bases of the junction left unmatched. Germline V lookup: CDR1 MNHNY, CDR2 SVGAGI (reference sequence). CDR3 length: 14 residues. Seattle patients were enrolled while actively infected and followed longitudinally.

The clonotype comes from a woman in her 30s with COVID-19, enrolled during active disease. The sample was peripheral blood. The rearrangement links TRBV6-6 to TRBJ1-2; 10 bases are a match to TRBD1. CDR3: CATRQTGGDYGYTF. The CDR3, as DNA: TGTGCCACCAGACAGACAGGGGGCGACTATGGCTACACCTTC.